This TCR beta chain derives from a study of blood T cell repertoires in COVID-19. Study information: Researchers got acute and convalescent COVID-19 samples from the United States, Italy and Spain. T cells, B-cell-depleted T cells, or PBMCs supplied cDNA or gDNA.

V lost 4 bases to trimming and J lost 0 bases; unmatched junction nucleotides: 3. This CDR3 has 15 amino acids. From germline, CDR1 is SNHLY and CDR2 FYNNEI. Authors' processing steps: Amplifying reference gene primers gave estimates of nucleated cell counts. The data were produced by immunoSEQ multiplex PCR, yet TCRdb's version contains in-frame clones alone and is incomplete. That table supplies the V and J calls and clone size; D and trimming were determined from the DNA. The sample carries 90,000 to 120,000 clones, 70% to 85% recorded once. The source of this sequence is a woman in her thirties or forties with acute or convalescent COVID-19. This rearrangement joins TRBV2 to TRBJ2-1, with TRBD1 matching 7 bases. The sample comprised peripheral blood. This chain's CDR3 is CASSGQGSSYNEQFF. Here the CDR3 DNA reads TGTGCCAGCAGTGGACAGGGAAGCTCCTACAATGAGCAGTTCTTC.